The rows below give T cell receptor beta chains drawn from one sample of a study of control samples from healthy donors and cancer patients. Libraries were prepared by immunoSEQ multiplex PCR; TCRdb keeps only in-frame clonotypes and omits some of them. Found here are about 180,000 clones, 94% of them singletons; the top ten hold approximately 1.5%. The sequenced sample consisted of blood. These receptor sequences come from a woman in her late teens or twenties in good health. Each CDR3 is given with its conserved first and last residue. Each record gives: clone size, J gene, V gene, D gene, CDR3 protein, CDR3 DNA. The D gene is left open where the match is weak. Clone size, where shown, is once, few, many, or a class for clones that have expanded.

>once|TRBJ1-2|TRBV7-2|.
CASSLARTGYYGYTF
TGTGCCAGCAGCTTAGCGAGAACAGGGTACTATGGCTACACCTTC
>.|TRBJ2-7|TRBV12-5|.
CASGLSSISFPYEQYF
TGTGCTAGTGGTTTGTCCTCGATCTCTTTCCCCTACGAGCAGTACTTC
>.|TRBJ2-2|TRBV11-3|.
CASSLAGPGELFF
TGTGCCAGCAGCTTAGCAGGTCCCGGGGAGCTGTTTTTT
>.|TRBJ2-3|TRBV7-9|.
CASSLLGAGTDTQYF
TGTGCCAGCAGCTTACTAGGTGCCGGCACAGATACGCAGTATTTT
>few|TRBJ1-6|TRBV18|TRBD1
CASSKGQTSSPLHF
TGTGCCAGCTCGAAGGGACAGACTTCTTCACCCCTCCACTTT
>.|TRBJ1-5|TRBV28|TRBD1
CASSLRQGVHQPQHF
TGTGCCAGCAGTTTGAGACAGGGTGTTCATCAGCCCCAGCATTTT
>once|TRBJ1-2|TRBV19|.
CATRRGSLINYGYTF
TGTGCCACTAGAAGAGGGTCCCTCATAAACTATGGCTACACCTTC
>.|TRBJ2-1|TRBV27|TRBD2
CASTRTSGGNEQFF
TGTGCCAGCACCCGGACTAGCGGGGGGAATGAGCAGTTCTTC
>.|TRBJ2-2|TRBV5-1|.
CASSLVVRELFF
TGCGCCAGCAGCTTGGTTGTGCGGGAGCTGTTTTTT
>.|TRBJ2-6|TRBV19|TRBD1
CASSIAPGQGDTGANVLTF
TGTGCCAGTAGTATAGCGCCGGGACAGGGTGACACTGGGGCCAACGTCCTGACTTTC
>.|TRBJ2-5|TRBV5-1|TRBD1
CASKNTGAETQYF
TGCGCCAGCAAGAATACAGGGGCAGAGACCCAGTACTTC
>few|TRBJ1-5|TRBV18|.
CASSPWGRGSNQPQHF
TGTGCCAGCTCACCATGGGGGCGCGGGAGCAATCAGCCCCAGCATTTT
>.|TRBJ1-3|TRBV11-2|.
CASSSGKISGNTIYF
TGTGCCAGCAGCTCAGGGAAAATCTCTGGAAACACCATATATTTT
>few|TRBJ1-1|TRBV11-1|.
CASSPRVYTEAFF
TGTGCCAGCAGCCCCAGGGTATACACTGAAGCTTTCTTT
>.|TRBJ2-1|TRBV6-6|TRBD2
CASSYRGEAPFMEQFF
TGTGCCAGCAGTTACCGGGGGGAGGCCCCCTTCATGGAGCAGTTCTTC
>few|TRBJ2-2|TRBV12-5|TRBD1
CASGQNRGELFF
TGTGCTAGTGGACAAAACAGGGGCGAGCTGTTTTTT
>.|TRBJ1-6|TRBV27|.
CASSFGTLGNSPLHF
TGTGCCAGCAGTTTCGGGACACTGGGAAATTCACCCCTCCACTTT
>.|TRBJ2-7|TRBV11-3|.
CASSLGVRSYEQYF
TGTGCCAGCAGCTTAGGGGTCAGGAGCTACGAGCAGTACTTC
>.|TRBJ2-3|TRBV5-4|TRBD2
CASTLGRGGDTQYF
TGTGCCAGCACCCTGGGGAGGGGTGGGGATACGCAGTATTTT
>.|TRBJ1-2|TRBV18|TRBD1
CASSPSGQFYGYTF
TGTGCCAGCTCACCCTCGGGACAGTTCTATGGCTACACCTTC
>.|TRBJ1-5|TRBV15|TRBD1
CATSANSQGSQPQHF
TGTGCCACCAGCGCGAATTCACAGGGGTCTCAGCCCCAGCATTTT
>.|TRBJ1-5|TRBV12-5|TRBD1
CASGLAAPGTDFYGNQPQHF
TGTGCTAGTGGTTTGGCGGCCCCCGGGACAGACTTCTATGGCAATCAGCCCCAGCATTTT
>.|TRBJ1-1|TRBV2|.
CASSEGPVNTEAFF
TGTGCCAGCAGTGAAGGGCCAGTGAACACTGAAGCTTTCTTT
>.|TRBJ2-7|TRBV7-6|TRBD1
CASSPTGGGQGRDEQYF
TGTGCCAGCAGTCCCACCGGCGGGGGACAGGGGAGGGACGAGCAGTACTTC
>.|TRBJ1-2|TRBV3-1/TRBV3-2|.
CASSQFGVGYTF
TGTGCCAGCAGCCAATTTGGAGTTGGCTACACCTTC
>.|TRBJ2-3|TRBV5-1|.
CASSLAGRTIPFYNTDTQYF
TGCGCCAGCAGCTTGGCAGGACGGACTATCCCATTTTATAACACAGATACGCAGTATTTT
>.|TRBJ1-2|TRBV9|.
CASSPSAGTF
TGTGCCAGCAGCCCCTCGGCCGGCACCTTC
>.|TRBJ1-2|TRBV7-2|.
CASSPRLQRNYGYTF
TGTGCCAGCAGCCCTCGACTACAGCGGAACTATGGCTACACCTTC
>.|TRBJ2-3|TRBV29-1|TRBD1
CSVGQGATDTQYF
TGCAGCGTTGGACAGGGGGCCACAGATACGCAGTATTTT
>.|TRBJ1-2|TRBV9|.
CASSGGGHRINYGYTF
TGTGCCAGCAGCGGGGGGGGACACCGCATCAACTATGGCTACACCTTC
>.|TRBJ1-4|TRBV28|.
CASSLNRGGKLFF
TGTGCCAGCAGTTTGAATCGGGGCGGAAAACTGTTTTTT
>once|TRBJ1-4|TRBV13|.
CASSLEVNEKLFF
TGTGCCAGCAGCTTAGAGGTCAATGAAAAACTGTTTTTT
>.|TRBJ2-7|TRBV21-1|.
CASSRQTVGTGTYEQYF
.
>.|TRBJ1-2|TRBV19|.
CASSIGGRYGYTF
TGTGCCAGTAGTATAGGAGGGAGGTATGGCTACACCTTC
>.|TRBJ1-2|TRBV7-2|TRBD1
CASSLGATGGVNYGYTF
TGTGCCAGCAGCTTAGGGGCGACAGGGGGCGTAAACTATGGCTACACCTTC
>.|TRBJ1-4|TRBV2|.
CAIGTAHNEKLFF
TGTGCCATCGGGACGGCTCATAATGAAAAACTGTTTTTT
>.|TRBJ1-1|TRBV6-2/TRBV6-3|TRBD1
CASSYDRVNTEAFF
TGTGCCAGCAGTTACGACAGGGTGAACACTGAAGCTTTCTTT
>.|TRBJ1-1|TRBV18|TRBD1
CASSPDRVRGTEAFF
TGTGCCAGCTCGCCAGACAGGGTAAGGGGCACTGAAGCTTTCTTT
>.|TRBJ2-1|TRBV6-1|TRBD1
CASRQTGDEQFF
TGTGCCAGCAGACAGACAGGGGATGAGCAGTTCTTC
>.|TRBJ2-1|TRBV5-6|.
CASSFGQNPFF
TGTGCCAGCAGCTTTGGGCAGAACCCGTTCTTC
>.|TRBJ2-7|TRBV7-2|.
CASSQTSSGASYEQYF
TGTGCCAGCAGCCAGACCTCCTCCGGTGCATCCTACGAGCAGTACTTC
>.|TRBJ2-1|TRBV3-1/TRBV3-2|.
CASSRAPGESNEQFF
TGTGCCAGCAGTCGGGCCCCAGGGGAAAGCAATGAGCAGTTCTTC
>.|TRBJ1-5|TRBV6-5|.
CASSNYLGPQHF
TGTGCCAGCAGTAATTACTTGGGACCCCAGCATTTT
>.|TRBJ1-3|TRBV4-2|.
CASSQERHSRFSGNTIYF
TGTGCCAGCAGCCAAGAGAGGCACTCTCGTTTCTCTGGAAACACCATATATTTT
>.|TRBJ2-6|TRBV7-2|.
CAGQDPGANVLTF
TGTGCCGGCCAGGATCCTGGGGCCAACGTCCTGACTTTC
>.|TRBJ1-6|TRBV11-2|.
CASSDPGEGSPLHF
TGTGCCAGCAGCGACCCGGGGGAAGGATCACCCCTCCACTTT